These T cell receptor beta chains were read from a single sample in a study of T cells after posttransplantation cyclophosphamide. This table comes from immunoSEQ multiplex PCR, and its TCRdb copy is limited to in-frame clones, with some not included. The sample has about 7,000 clones, about 91% seen once. Sample: PBMCs, taken about 1,500 days after allogeneic stem cell transplant with posttransplant cyclophosphamide. The receptors shown here come from a female patient aged 50-59 years who received an allogeneic stem cell transplant from a related donor, was CMV-positive, and had no GVHD. Part of the T cells may come from the graft donor. Each CDR3 is given without its conserved first and last residue.

>TRBJ2-5|TRBV10-3
AIGESMFLETQY
>TRBJ1-3|TRBV7-2
ASSPPGSSGNTIY
>TRBJ1-5|TRBV6-5
ASTPSGGHQPQH
>TRBJ2-1|TRBV28
ASSLAGATHEQF
>TRBJ2-3|TRBV7-6
ASSVGVGSTDTQY
>TRBJ1-2|TRBV7-2
ASSLGLWGGGYT
>TRBJ1-5|TRBV4-3
ASSQNRDSHQPQH
>TRBJ1-5|TRBV30
AWSQQGDQPQH
>TRBJ2-3|TRBV20-1
SARTDTQY
>TRBJ2-1|TRBV9
ASSESLAGLYEQF
>TRBJ1-4|TRBV28
ASSFPGTGAVEKLF
>TRBJ1-1|TRBV15
ATSRNREMNTEAF
>TRBJ2-7|TRBV10-2
ASSTSRYEQY
>TRBJ2-2|TRBV19
ASSIPPSGELF
>TRBJ2-7|TRBV7-2
ASSKNRDRRAYEQY
>TRBJ2-3|TRBV2
ASSPTVTDTQY
>TRBJ1-5|TRBV6-4
ASSDSTGGQPQH
>TRBJ2-7|TRBV28
ASGVSGRVSRRLQY